The 29 T cell receptor beta chains reported below all come from one sample, sequenced in a study of OX40 agonist ivuxolimab in advanced cancers. Using immunoSEQ multiplex PCR, the repertoire was profiled, and TCRdb retains in-frame clones only, with some absent. The sample lists about 89,000 clones, more than 70% occurring once. Sample: CD4+ or CD8+ T cells sorted from blood, taken in a trial of the OX40 agonist ivuxolimab. The receptors were gathered from an adult with an advanced solid tumor such as melanoma, head and neck, liver or kidney cancer.

The genes are TRBV6-6 and TRBJ2-7; D remains unclear. The CDR3 loop spans 13 amino acids. Germline lookup yields CDR1 MNHNY and CDR2 SVGAGI (reference sequence). V was pared by 6 bases and J by 0 bases, with 9 bases between. The CDR3 region is CASSPLGSYEQYF. The CDR3 region has the DNA TGTGCCAGCAGCCCCTTGGGCTCCTACGAGCAGTACTTC.

The V gene is TRBV4-1, the J gene TRBJ1-4; 9 nucleotides line up with TRBD1. The J segment lost 3 bases and the V segment lost 7 bases, leaving 3 bases of the junction unmatched. Germline lookup yields CDR1 MGHRA and CDR2 YSYEKL. The CDR3 sequence is 14 residues long. The DNA of the CDR3 is TGCGCCAGCAACAGGGGGCCGGCTAATGAAAAACTGTTTTTT. Its protein product is CASNRGPANEKLFF.

V usage is TRBV19 and J usage is TRBJ1-5; D is possibly TRBD1 (5 bases). Per the germline V gene, CDR1 is LNHDA and CDR2 is SQIVND (reference sequence). CDR3 size: 17 residues. Trimming cost V 3 bases and J 2 bases, with 17 bases left between them. The CDR3 reads CASSIDWGSRGNQPQHF. DNA for the CDR3: TGTGCCAGTAGTATCGATTGGGGGAGTCGGGGCAATCAGCCCCAGCATTTT. The variable domain in full, with the rest retrieved from reference TRBV19 and TRBJ1-5, is DGGITQSPKYLFRKEGQNVTLSCEQNLNHDAMYWYRQDPGQGLRLIYYSQIVNDFQKGDIAEGYSVSREKKESFPLTVTSAQKNPTAFYLCASSIDWGSRGNQPQHFGDGTRLSIL.

This chain connects TRBV5-6 to TRBJ1-6, with a possible D match to TRBD1 (5 bases). This CDR3 comprises 17 residues. The V gene's germline CDR1 is SGHDT and CDR2 YYEEEE. V was trimmed by 7 bases and J by 0 bases, leaving 17 bases between them. CDR3 sequence (DNA): TGTGCCAGCGCAACCCGGACACTGAGCTCCTATAATTCACCCCTCCACTTT. This translates into CASATRTLSSYNSPLHF.

A note on this clone: The same CDR3 arises from other DNA sequences in this sample as well. The V and J genes are TRBV18 and TRBJ1-1; D is undetermined. V was cut by 2 bases and J by 1 base, with 5 bases left in between. This CDR3 contains 13 residues. Germline CDR1 and CDR2: KGHSH and LQKENI. The CDR3 reads CASSPSQNTEAFF. DNA of the CDR3: TGTGCCAGCTCACCAAGCCAGAACACTGAAGCTTTCTTT.

The J gene is TRBJ2-7, the V gene TRBV5-4; weak D call: TRBD2 (5 bases). This CDR3 comprises 14 residues. V was shortened by 3 bases and J by 3 bases, with 13 bases between the two germline ends. The germline CDR1 and CDR2 sequences are SGHNT and YYREEE (reference sequence). The CDR3 bases are TGTGCCAGCAGCTCGGCCGGGGTGGGCTACGAGCAGTACTTC. Translation: CASSSAGVGYEQYF.

This chain uses TRBV27 with TRBJ2-2, with D possibly TRBD1 on 6 matching bases. Germline-derived CDR1 and CDR2 are MNHEY and SMNVEV (reference sequence). V dropped 7 bases and J dropped 0 bases, with 27 bases sitting between them. The CDR3 runs 20 residues. DNA of the CDR3: TGTGCCAGCACCATTATTAGTCAGTGGACAGAGCCTACGAACACCGGGGAGCTGTTTTTT. Translated, it gives CASTIISQWTEPTNTGELFF.

The chain links TRBV5-4 to TRBJ2-4, with D unresolved. V was shortened by 1 base and J by 6 bases, with 23 bases between the two germline ends. CDR1 is SGHNT, CDR2 YYREEE, per germline (reference sequence). CDR3 size: 18 residues. This chain's CDR3 is CASSLRGSGDTRGNIQYF. The CDR3 nucleotides are TGTGCCAGCAGCTTGCGTGGCTCAGGCGACACCCGAGGAAACATTCAGTACTTC.

The chain couples TRBV10-3 to TRBJ2-3; D possibly uses TRBD1 or TRBD2 (5 bases each). From germline, CDR1 is ENHRY and CDR2 SYGVKD. The V end was cut by 7 bases, the J end by 1 base, with 15 bases between. This CDR3 has 15 amino acids. In DNA, the CDR3 is TGTGCCATCACCGAACCGGGACCCCGCACAGATACGCAGTATTTT. It encodes CAITEPGPRTDTQYF.

The J gene is TRBJ1-2, the V gene TRBV9; TRBD1 matches 7 bases. V lost 8 bases, J lost 4 bases, and 5 bases stayed unmatched. This CDR3 is 12 amino acids long. Germline CDR1 SGDLS, CDR2 YYNGEE. The CDR3 here is CASQQGGYGYTF. The CDR3 region has the DNA TGTGCCAGTCAGCAGGGGGGCTATGGCTACACCTTC.

This clone was observed a single time. The chain has TRBV7-9 and TRBJ1-6, with D uncertain. The CDR3 spans 14 residues. Germline values: CDR1 SEHNR, CDR2 FQNEAQ (reference sequence). V was clipped by 5 bases and J by 9 bases, with 14 bases between them. As DNA, the CDR3 is TGTGCCAGCAGCCTAGAACTCTCGGGTTCACCCCTCCACTTT. Its protein product is CASSLELSGSPLHF.

The genes are TRBV4-1 and TRBJ2-3, with D unresolved. The ends were cut back, 0 bases at V and 4 bases at J, with 11 bases in the middle. Germline V gene lookup returns CDR1 MGHRA and CDR2 YSYEKL. The CDR3 has 15 amino acids. DNA for the CDR3: TGCGCCAGCAGCCAAGAGAACGGCCAAGCAGATACGCAGTATTTT. Translating gives CASSQENGQADTQYF.

The gene calls are TRBV19 and TRBJ1-3; no definite D call. V shed 3 bases and J shed 2 bases, with 2 bases lying between them. The CDR3 is made up of 12 amino acids. The germline CDR1 and CDR2 sequences are LNHDA and SQIVND (reference sequence). CDR3 loop: CASSMTGNTIYF. Written as DNA, the CDR3 is TGTGCCAGTAGTATGACTGGAAACACCATATATTTT.

The chain couples TRBV5-1 to TRBJ2-7; 8 nucleotides match TRBD1. Germline V gives CDR1 SGHRS, CDR2 YFSETQ. The CDR3 length is 15 residues. With V trimmed by 6 bases and J by 5 bases, 13 bases remained unmatched. CDR3 sequence reads: CASTYHGQGQNEQYF. The CDR3 bases are TGCGCCAGCACCTATCATGGACAGGGCCAAAACGAGCAGTACTTC.

In its sample, this clone was seen once. The chain has TRBV7-8 and TRBJ2-7; weak D call: TRBD1 (6 bases). Trimming took off 5 bases at V and 1 base at J, with 18 bases between the two ends. CDR1 is SGHVS and CDR2 is FQNEAQ in the germline V gene. The CDR3 totals 16 residues. CDR3: CASSNLRDKRSYEQYF. The CDR3 DNA reads TGTGCCAGCAGCAACCTCCGGGACAAACGGTCCTACGAGCAGTACTTC.

Points on this clone: Other DNA sequences in this specimen translate into the identical CDR3. The chain couples TRBV19 to TRBJ1-1, with D possibly being TRBD1 (5 bases). The germline V and J ends were trimmed by 3 bases and 1 base, with 9 bases remaining between them. Germline CDR1 and CDR2: LNHDA and SQIVND (reference sequence). The CDR3 runs 14 residues. DNA of the CDR3: TGTGCCAGTAGTATTCAGGGTGCGAACACTGAAGCTTTCTTT. Translation: CASSIQGANTEAFF.

The genes are TRBV5-1 and TRBJ1-1, with a possible D match to TRBD1 (5 bases). V lost 0 bases to trimming and J lost 2 bases, with 11 bases between them. From germline, CDR1 is SGHRS and CDR2 YFSETQ. The CDR3 has 15 amino acids. CDR3 nucleotide sequence: TGCGCCAGCAGCTTGGGGGGCGCCCCAAACACTGAAGCTTTCTTT. Protein: CASSLGGAPNTEAFF.

The chain recombines TRBV9 with TRBJ1-1, with 7 bases aligning to TRBD1. Germline V lookup: CDR1 SGDLS, CDR2 YYNGEE. V was pared by 0 bases and J by 6 bases, with 11 bases of the junction left unmatched. CDR3 length: 16 residues. This CDR3 is CASSVDHNRGVAEAFF. CDR3 in DNA: TGTGCCAGCAGCGTAGATCATAACAGGGGTGTAGCTGAAGCTTTCTTT.

CDR3 sequence: CASTGTGGVGTEAFF. CDR3 nucleotide sequence: TGTGCCAGCACGGGGACAGGGGGCGTTGGGACTGAAGCTTTCTTT. The rearrangement joins TRBV25-1 to TRBJ1-1, with 12 bases fitting TRBD1. Germline V lookup: CDR1 MGHDK, CDR2 SYGVNS. J lost 5 bases, V lost 7 bases, and 8 bases had no gene match. The CDR3 is 15 amino acids.

The chain joins TRBV11-3 to TRBJ2-1; TRBD1 or TRBD2 may be the D gene (6 bases each). The ends were cut back, 4 bases at V and 8 bases at J, with 21 bases in the middle. The CDR3 consists of 16 residues. The germline CDR1 and CDR2 sequences are SGHNT and YENEEA. The CDR3 region is CASSSGEYGSLDEQFF. The DNA of the CDR3 is TGTGCCAGCAGCTCAGGGGAATACGGGAGTCTGGATGAGCAGTTCTTC.

This clone was observed a single time. The CDR3 DNA sequence: TGTGCCAGCAGCTTAGACCTCTACGAGCAGTACTTC. Translation gives CASSLDLYEQYF. V gene TRBV11-2 combines with J gene TRBJ2-7; D remains ambiguous. Germline-derived CDR1 and CDR2 are SGHAT and FQNNGV. The CDR3 is 12 residues long. With 0 bases removed from V and 3 bases from J, the gap between germline ends came to 3 bases.

The rearrangement uses TRBV30 and TRBJ2-1; possibly TRBD1 for D (7 bases). The V end lost 3 bases, the J end lost 5 bases, and 17 bases lay between the germline ends. The CDR3 runs to 15 residues. The V gene's germline CDR1 is GTSNPN and CDR2 SVGIG (reference sequence). The CDR3 region has the DNA TGTGCCTGGAGGGCCCTCGGGGGACAGAACAATGAGCAGTTCTTC. Encoded protein: CAWRALGGQNNEQFF.

The V and J genes are TRBV19 and TRBJ2-7; D is uncertain. This CDR3 region has 15 residues. The germline V and J ends were trimmed by 1 base and 2 bases, with 12 bases remaining between them. The germline V gene encodes CDR1 LNHDA and CDR2 SQIVND (reference sequence). DNA of the CDR3: TGTGCCAGTAGTATAGGGACGGATAGACCCTACGAGCAGTACTTC. As protein: CASSIGTDRPYEQYF.

This clone was seen once. The rearrangement uses TRBV27 and TRBJ2-2; 14 nucleotides align to TRBD2. There are 15 residues in the CDR3. The trim removed 7 bases at V and 6 bases at J, leaving 4 bases unmatched. In germline, CDR1 is MNHEY, CDR2 SMNVEV (reference sequence). The CDR3 is CASTGLAGGAGELFF. CDR3 nucleotides: TGTGCCAGCACCGGACTAGCGGGGGGAGCCGGGGAGCTGTTTTTT.

The chain joins TRBV30 to TRBJ1-2, with a tentative D call TRBD1 (5 bases). V was pared by 8 bases and J by 1 base, with 11 bases between. There are 12 residues in the CDR3. The germline CDR1 and CDR2 sequences are GTSNPN and SVGIG (reference sequence). Here the CDR3 DNA reads TGTGCCAAGGAGAGGGGTAACTATGGCTACACCTTC. Translating gives CAKERGNYGYTF.

The chain couples TRBV6-5 to TRBJ1-5; D might be TRBD1 (6 bases). Per the germline V gene, CDR1 is MNHEY and CDR2 is SVGAGI. This CDR3 contains 15 residues. Between the trimmed V and J ends, which lost 5 bases and 1 base, there was a span of 12 bases. CDR3 sequence reads: CASSIQGRSNQPQHF. CDR3 nucleotide sequence: TGTGCCAGCAGTATACAGGGTAGGAGCAATCAGCCCCAGCATTTT.

The chain is built from TRBV6-5 and TRBJ2-7; maybe TRBD1 (6 bases). The CDR3 loop spans 14 amino acids. V dropped 4 bases and J dropped 1 base, with 11 bases sitting between them. The germline gives CDR1 MNHEY, CDR2 SVGAGI. The CDR3 bases are TGTGCCAGCAGTTCCACCAGGGGTTCCTACGAGCAGTACTTC. As protein: CASSSTRGSYEQYF.

V gene TRBV14 combines with J gene TRBJ1-1; D possibly corresponds to TRBD1 (5 bases). The CDR3 is 16 residues long. CDR1 SGHDN and CDR2 FVKESK come from the germline V gene. V was clipped by 2 bases and J by 1 base, with 14 bases between them. CDR3 in amino acids: CASSQRGLRQNTEAFF. CDR3 in DNA: TGTGCCAGCAGCCAAAGGGGCCTTAGGCAGAACACTGAAGCTTTCTTT. The variable domain in full, with the rest retrieved from reference TRBV14 and TRBJ1-1, is EAGVTQFPSHSVIEKGQTVTLRCDPISGHDNLYWYRRVMGKEIKFLLHFVKESKQDESGMPNNRFLAERTGGTYSTLKVQPAELEDSGVYFCASSQRGLRQNTEAFFGQGTRLTVV.

The V call is TRBV19, the J call TRBJ2-1; no clear D gene. V lost 3 bases to trimming and J lost 0 bases, with 9 bases between them. Germline lookup yields CDR1 LNHDA and CDR2 SQIVND (reference sequence). The CDR3 has 15 residues. CDR3 coding DNA: TGTGCCAGTAGTATTGTGGGATACTCCTACAATGAGCAGTTCTTC. Its protein product is CASSIVGYSYNEQFF.